This T cell receptor (beta chain) originates from a study of T cell repertoires in cytomegalovirus infection. Across the study: Recently described HLA-C-restricted plus well-studied HLA-B-restricted CMV epitopes were used. Through public TCR beta signatures, both CMV infection and matching HLA type were indicated.

CDR1 is LGHNA and CDR2 is YNFKEQ in the germline V gene. This CDR3 is 14 amino acids long. Trimming removed 4 bases from V and 1 base from J; junction bases left unmatched: 2. This clonotype has just a few counts. No antigen is known for it. Notes on the study in general: HLA-C-restricted CMV clonotypes gave the most frequent clonotype in two of eight donors. Public TCR beta family frequency separated CMV-and-HLA carriers, including in an independent cohort.

TCRdb reprocessed the reads via MiXCR and lists one record per CDR3 protein. Of about a million distinct CDR3 sequences in the sample, roughly 30% were seen once. J is TRBJ2-7 and V is TRBV4-2; 9 bases line up with TRBD1. Sequenced material: cultured CD8+ T cells from PBMCs, taken from culture after CMV antigen stimulation. The TCR was taken from a human donor in good health (CMV status not recorded). Some clones in this sample may be carry-over from other donors' samples. The CDR3 nucleotides are TGTGCCAGCAGCCGGGGACAGGGATCCTACGAGCAGTACGTC. Translation gives CASSRGQGSYEQYV.